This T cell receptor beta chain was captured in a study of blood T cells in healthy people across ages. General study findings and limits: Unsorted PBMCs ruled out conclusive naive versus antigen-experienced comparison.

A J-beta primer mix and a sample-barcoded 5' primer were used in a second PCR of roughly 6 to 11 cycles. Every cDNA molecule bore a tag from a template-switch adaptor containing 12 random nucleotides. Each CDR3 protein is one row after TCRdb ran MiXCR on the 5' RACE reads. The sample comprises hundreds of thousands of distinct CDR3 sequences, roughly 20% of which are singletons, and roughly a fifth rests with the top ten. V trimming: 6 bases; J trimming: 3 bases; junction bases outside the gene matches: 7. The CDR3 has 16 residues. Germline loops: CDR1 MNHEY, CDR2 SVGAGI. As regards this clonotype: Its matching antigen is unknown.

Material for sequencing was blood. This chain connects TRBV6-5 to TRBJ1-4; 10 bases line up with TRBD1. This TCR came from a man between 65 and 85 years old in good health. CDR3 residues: CASRRQGAGANEKLFF. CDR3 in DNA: TGTGCCAGCAGACGACAGGGGGCCGGGGCTAATGAAAAACTGTTTTTT.